This entry features one TCR beta chain sequence. This sample is drawn from a study of shared clonotypes between healthy human individuals. Whole-study context: Each donor contributed plates that comprised three CD4 naive, three CD4 memory, two CD8 naive and one CD8 memory.

Clones were read by immunoSEQ multiplex PCR, and TCRdb kept only the in-frame ones, dropping some. This sample has about 2.4 million clones, with roughly nine tenths found just once. J was trimmed by 4 bases and V by 0 bases; bases with no gene match: 2. Germline V CDR1 and CDR2: LGHNA, YSLEER. The CDR3 loop spans 15 amino acids. Sequencing used naive CD4+ T cells sorted from blood. Subset noted: CD45RA+ positively selected. This sequence originates from a young man in good health. The chain uses TRBV4-3 and TRBJ1-2; 10 bases agree with TRBD1. The CDR3 bases are TGCGCCAGCAGCCAAGATCGGACAGGGGGCTATGGCTACACCTTC. Residues: CASSQDRTGGYGYTF.